The entry below describes one TCR beta chain. V dropped 1 base and J dropped 4; count of bases not matched to a gene: 4. The CDR3 contains 15 residues. CDR1 and CDR2 (germline): SGHTA, FQGNSA. The sample is drawn from a study of blood T cell repertoires in COVID-19. Authors' data handling: Amplification with reference gene primers provided the estimates of nucleated cell counts. TCRdb keeps only in-frame clones here, not all; method: immunoSEQ multiplex PCR. That table gives V, J and clone size, and the DNA gave D and trimming. Seen here are about 140,000 clones, approximately 84% observed once, and the top ten hold around 10%.

The TCR was taken from a woman older than 75 in a cohort sampled during active or convalescent COVID-19. The sample comprised peripheral blood. J is TRBJ2-3 and V is TRBV7-2, with TRBD1 matching over 8 bases. The CDR3 nucleotides read TGTGCCAGCAGCTTAGACAGGGGGTTATCAGATACGCAGTATTTT. Residues: CASSLDRGLSDTQYF.